These 17 T cell receptor beta chains share one sample of origin, sequenced in a study of regulatory T cells. The primer mix had 52 TRBV and 13 TRBJ primers. Only in-frame clones appear in the TCRdb table, and some are missing; sequencing was by immunoSEQ multiplex PCR. The sample yields 15,000 to 20,000 clones, 92% seen once. The sequenced sample was CD8+ T cells sorted from blood. The receptors were gathered from a person aged 18 to 35 with CD3G deficiency.

This clone is medium-sized (0.01 to 0.1%). This chain uses TRBV27 with TRBJ2-2; no firm D call. Trimming left V 4 bases short and J 6 bases short, with 6 bases between. CDR1 and CDR2 from the germline V gene are MNHEY and SMNVEV (reference sequence). This CDR3 region has 12 residues. The CDR3 loop reads CASSSLPGELFF. The CDR3 coding sequence is TGTGCCAGCAGTTCCCTTCCCGGGGAGCTGTTTTTT.

The genes are TRBV10-2 and TRBJ1-5; no definite D call. Germline values: CDR1 WSHSY, CDR2 SAAADI. The CDR3 length is 12 residues. Trimming removed 3 bases at V and 1 base at J, with 1 base between. The CDR3 DNA is TGCGCCAGCAGTGACAGCAATCAGCCCCAGCATTTT. As protein: CASSDSNQPQHF.

V is TRBV6-5 and J is TRBJ2-3; 8 bases fit TRBD2. The CDR3 sequence is 14 residues long. V was pared by 6 bases and J by 2 bases, with 4 bases of the junction left unmatched. Germline V gene data show CDR1 as MNHEY and CDR2 as SVGAGI. Written as DNA, the CDR3 is TGTGCCAGCAGGGCGGGGGGCCTCACAGATACGCAGTATTTT. Translated: CASRAGGLTDTQYF.

The rearrangement uses TRBV9 and TRBJ2-2, with D maybe TRBD2 (5 bases). Trimming shortened V by 3 bases and J by 3 bases, and 9 bases separated the two germline ends. CDR3 length: 14 amino acids. Germline CDR1 and CDR2: SGDLS and YYNGEE. CDR3 in DNA: TGTGCCAGCAGCGCCTACGGGGACACCGGGGAGCTGTTTTTT. Translating it yields CASSAYGDTGELFF.

This clone was observed a handful of times. This specimen includes other DNA sequences encoding the same CDR3. The rearrangement links TRBV7-9 to TRBJ2-7; TRBD2 might be the D (5 bases). V lost 5 bases to trimming and J lost 5 bases, with 7 bases between them. The CDR3 extends over 11 amino acids. Germline loops: CDR1 SEHNR, CDR2 FQNEAQ (reference sequence). The CDR3: CASSLGDEQYF. CDR3 bases: TGTGCCAGCAGCCTCGGGGACGAGCAGTACTTC. Variable domain in full (rest from reference TRBV7-9 and TRBJ2-7): DTGVSQNPRHKITKRGQNVTFRCDPISEHNRLYWYRQTLGQGPEFLTYFQNEAQLEKSRLLSDRFSAERPKGSFSTLEIQRTEQGDSAMYLCASSLGDEQYFGPGTRLTVT.

This chain links TRBV21-1 with TRBJ2-3; the listed D gene, TRBD1, was not tested against the DNA. TRBV21-1 represents a pseudogene. The CDR3 has 17 amino acids. The CDR3 here is CASSISRTGSCTDTQYF. In nucleotides, the CDR3 is TGTGCCAGCAGCATCTCCCGGACAGGGTCGTGCACAGATACGCAGTATTTT.

The genes are TRBV27 and TRBJ1-2, with TRBD1 matching over 7 bases. This CDR3 has 15 residues. Germline lookup yields CDR1 MNHEY and CDR2 SMNVEV (reference sequence). J lost 1 base, V lost 6 bases, and 8 bases had no gene match. CDR3 protein: CASSLSGQRNYGYTF. The CDR3 DNA sequence: TGTGCCAGCAGCCTTTCGGGACAGCGTAACTATGGCTACACCTTC.

This chain links TRBV9 with TRBJ2-6; 7 nucleotides match TRBD2. Germline V gives CDR1 SGDLS, CDR2 YYNGEE. CDR3 length: 18 amino acids. V was pared by 0 bases and J by 2 bases, with 8 bases of the junction left unmatched. The CDR3 sequence: CASSVATGGEPGANVLTF. In DNA, the CDR3 is TGTGCCAGCAGCGTAGCTACGGGAGGAGAGCCTGGGGCCAACGTCCTGACTTTC.

J is TRBJ2-1 and V is TRBV7-9; 7 nucleotides agree with TRBD2. In germline, CDR1 is SEHNR, CDR2 FQNEAQ (reference sequence). V dropped 5 bases and J dropped 0; count of bases not matched to a gene: 4. This CDR3 spans 15 amino acids. This CDR3 reads CASSPGGGSYNEQFF. The CDR3 coding sequence is TGTGCCAGCAGCCCTGGCGGGGGCTCCTACAATGAGCAGTTCTTC.

The V and J genes are TRBV10-3 and TRBJ2-1; no reliable D call. CDR3 length: 15 amino acids. Germline CDR1 ENHRY, CDR2 SYGVKD. Trimming took off 7 bases at V and 0 bases at J, with 13 bases between the two ends. The CDR3 DNA reads as TGTGCCATCAACCTCCGAGCCAGCTCCTACAATGAGCAGTTCTTC. Protein sequence: CAINLRASSYNEQFF.

This chain joins TRBV4-3 and TRBJ1-2, with a weak D call TRBD1 (5 bases). V was cut by 1 base and J by 2 bases, with 8 bases left in between. Germline lookup yields CDR1 LGHNA and CDR2 YSLEER. CDR3 length: 14 residues. The CDR3, as DNA: TGCGCCAGCAGCCAAGCGGCAGGGAACTATGGCTACACCTTC. Translating gives CASSQAAGNYGYTF.

V usage is TRBV5-1 and J usage is TRBJ1-1; 8 bases fit TRBD1. The V gene's germline CDR1 is SGHRS and CDR2 YFSETQ. The length of the CDR3 is 14 residues. V dropped 2 bases and J dropped 4; count of bases not matched to a gene: 4. The CDR3 nucleotides are TGCGCCAGCAGCTTTGGGGACAGGCGCACTGAAGCTTTCTTT. This encodes CASSFGDRRTEAFF.

The chain is built from TRBV23-1 and TRBJ2-1, with D uncertain. TRBV23-1 counts as an open reading frame of uncertain function. This CDR3 contains 14 residues. The V and J ends lost 2 bases and 10 bases respectively, with 15 bases between them. The CDR3 nucleotides read TGCGCCAGCAGTCAACCCTTTACTCCCAGGGAGCAGTTCTTC. Amino acids: CASSQPFTPREQFF.

This clone was seen only a few times. V is TRBV9 and J is TRBJ2-6; tentatively, D is TRBD1 (5 bases). Trimming removed 3 bases at V and 2 bases at J, with 12 bases between. This CDR3 has 16 residues. Germline V gene sequence: CDR1 SGDLS, CDR2 YYNGEE. The CDR3 loop reads CASSGHRSTGANVLTF. The CDR3 DNA reads TGTGCCAGCAGCGGACACAGGTCCACTGGGGCCAACGTCCTGACTTTC.

This clone has just one count. The J gene is TRBJ2-7, the V gene TRBV7-8; TRBD1 might be the D (5 bases). The CDR3 spans 15 residues. V was shortened by 3 bases and J by 3 bases, with 15 bases between the two germline ends. Germline V CDR1 and CDR2: SGHVS, FQNEAQ. CDR3 nucleotides: TGTGCCAGCAGCTTGGGGCCTAGTCCCCACTACGAGCAGTACTTC. Translating gives CASSLGPSPHYEQYF.

The V and J genes are TRBV28 and TRBJ2-1, with 10 bases matching TRBD2. Germline V gives CDR1 MDHEN, CDR2 SYDVKM. Germline trimming cut 6 bases from V and 4 bases from J; bases unmatched to any gene: 6. This CDR3 has 15 residues. In DNA, the CDR3 is TGTGCCAGCAGAACCGGGACTAGCGCATACAATGAGCAGTTCTTC. It is translated as CASRTGTSAYNEQFF.

The V gene is TRBV11-2, the J gene TRBJ2-5, with D perhaps matching TRBD1 (5 bases). The J call is doubtful: the DNA matches TRBJ2-7 better. CDR3 length equals 14 residues. In germline, CDR1 is SGHAT, CDR2 FQNNGV. The CDR3 DNA reads as TGTGCCAGCAGCGCTCGCGACAGAAGTAACGAGCAGTACTTC. As protein: CASSARDRSNEQYF.